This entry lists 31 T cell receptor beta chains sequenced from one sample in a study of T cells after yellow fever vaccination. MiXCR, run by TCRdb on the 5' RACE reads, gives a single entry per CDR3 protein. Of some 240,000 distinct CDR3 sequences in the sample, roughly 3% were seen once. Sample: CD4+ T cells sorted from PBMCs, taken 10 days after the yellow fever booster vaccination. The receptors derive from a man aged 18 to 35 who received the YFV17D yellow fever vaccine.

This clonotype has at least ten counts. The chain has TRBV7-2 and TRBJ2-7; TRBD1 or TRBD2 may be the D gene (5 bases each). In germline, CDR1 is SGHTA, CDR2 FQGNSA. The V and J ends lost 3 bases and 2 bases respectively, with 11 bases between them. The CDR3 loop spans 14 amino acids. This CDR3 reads CASSFTRGAYEQYV. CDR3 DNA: TGTGCCAGCAGCTTCACTAGGGGAGCCTACGAGCAGTACGTC.

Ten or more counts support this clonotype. The CDR3 DNA follows: TGCAGTGCTACACGGGGGCAGGGATATAGCAATCAGCCCCAGCATTTT. It encodes CSATRGQGYSNQPQHF. The rearrangement uses TRBV20-1 and TRBJ1-5; tentatively, D is TRBD1 (6 bases). This CDR3 is built from 16 residues. Germline CDR1 DFQATT, CDR2 SNEGSKA (reference sequence). V lost 4 bases to trimming and J lost 0 bases, with 16 bases between them.

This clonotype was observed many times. CDR3 residues: CASSDPRRGKQFF. The CDR3 DNA sequence: TGTGCCAGCAGTGATCCGCGGCGGGGGAAGCAGTTCTTC. The chain is built from TRBV2 and TRBJ2-1; 7 bases match TRBD2. This CDR3 contains 13 residues. Germline V lookup: CDR1 SNHLY, CDR2 FYNNEI. Trimming took 3 bases from V and 11 from J; bases not matched to a gene: 7.

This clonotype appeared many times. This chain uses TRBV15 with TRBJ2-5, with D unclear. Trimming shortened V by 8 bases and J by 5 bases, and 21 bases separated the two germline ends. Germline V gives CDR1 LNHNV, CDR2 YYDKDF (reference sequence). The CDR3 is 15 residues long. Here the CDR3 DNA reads TGTGCCACCTCTTATCGGAGTGCTGGGTCGGAGACCCAGTACTTC. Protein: CATSYRSAGSETQYF.

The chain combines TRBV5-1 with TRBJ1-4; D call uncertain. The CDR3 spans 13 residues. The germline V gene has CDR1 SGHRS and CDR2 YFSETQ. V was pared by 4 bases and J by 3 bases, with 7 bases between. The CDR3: CASSADPNEKLFF. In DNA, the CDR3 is TGCGCCAGCAGCGCCGATCCTAATGAAAAACTGTTTTTT.

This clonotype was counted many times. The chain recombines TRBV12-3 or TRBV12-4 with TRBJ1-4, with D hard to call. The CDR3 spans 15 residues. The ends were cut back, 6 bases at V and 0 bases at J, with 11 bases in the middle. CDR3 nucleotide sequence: TGTGCCAGCAGCCGCGGTGGAGCAACTAATGAAAAACTGTTTTTT. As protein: CASSRGGATNEKLFF.

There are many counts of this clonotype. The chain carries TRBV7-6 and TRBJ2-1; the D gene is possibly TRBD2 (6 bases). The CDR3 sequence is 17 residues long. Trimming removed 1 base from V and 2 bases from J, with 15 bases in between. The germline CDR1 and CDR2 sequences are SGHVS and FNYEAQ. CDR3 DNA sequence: TGTGCCAGCAGCTTAGTCGTCGGGACTTTTACCTACAATGAGCAGTTCTTC. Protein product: CASSLVVGTFTYNEQFF.

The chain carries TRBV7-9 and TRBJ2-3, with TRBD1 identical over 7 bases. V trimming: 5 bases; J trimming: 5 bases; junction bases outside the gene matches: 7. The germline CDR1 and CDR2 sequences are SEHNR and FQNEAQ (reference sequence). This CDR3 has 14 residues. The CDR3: CASSRERQGDTQYF. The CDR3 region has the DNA TGTGCCAGCAGCCGCGAACGACAGGGAGATACGCAGTATTTT.

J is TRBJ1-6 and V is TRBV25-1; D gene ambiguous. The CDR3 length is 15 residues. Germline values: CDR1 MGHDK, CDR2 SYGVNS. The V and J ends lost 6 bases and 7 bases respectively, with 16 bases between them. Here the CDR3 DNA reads TGTGCCAGCAGGGCAGAGGCGCGGTGGAATTCACCCCTCCACTTT. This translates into CASRAEARWNSPLHF.

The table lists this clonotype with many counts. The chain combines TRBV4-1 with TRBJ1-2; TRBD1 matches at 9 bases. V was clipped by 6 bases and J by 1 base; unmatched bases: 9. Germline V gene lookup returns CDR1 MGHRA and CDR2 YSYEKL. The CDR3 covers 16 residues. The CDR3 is CASRTLGQGRNYGYTF. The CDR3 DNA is TGCGCCAGCAGAACTCTGGGACAGGGCCGTAACTATGGCTACACCTTC.

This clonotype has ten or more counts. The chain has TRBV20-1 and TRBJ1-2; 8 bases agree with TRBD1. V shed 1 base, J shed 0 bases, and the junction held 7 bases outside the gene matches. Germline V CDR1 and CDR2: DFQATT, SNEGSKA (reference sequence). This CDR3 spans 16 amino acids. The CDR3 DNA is TGCAGTGCTAGAGGGTATGGACAGGGCTCTAACTATGGCTACACCTTC. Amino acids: CSARGYGQGSNYGYTF.

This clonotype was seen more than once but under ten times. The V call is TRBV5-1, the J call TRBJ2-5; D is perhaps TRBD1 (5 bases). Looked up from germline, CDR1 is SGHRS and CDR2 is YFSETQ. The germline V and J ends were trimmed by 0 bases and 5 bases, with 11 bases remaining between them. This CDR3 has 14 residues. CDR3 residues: CASSLGAGLETQYF. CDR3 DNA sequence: TGCGCCAGCAGCTTGGGTGCAGGGCTGGAGACCCAGTACTTC.

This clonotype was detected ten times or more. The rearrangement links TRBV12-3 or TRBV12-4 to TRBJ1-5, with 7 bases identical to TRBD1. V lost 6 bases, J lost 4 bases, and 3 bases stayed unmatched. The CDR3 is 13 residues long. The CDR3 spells CASRSTGNQPQHF. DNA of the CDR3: TGTGCCAGCAGATCGACAGGGAATCAGCCCCAGCATTTT.

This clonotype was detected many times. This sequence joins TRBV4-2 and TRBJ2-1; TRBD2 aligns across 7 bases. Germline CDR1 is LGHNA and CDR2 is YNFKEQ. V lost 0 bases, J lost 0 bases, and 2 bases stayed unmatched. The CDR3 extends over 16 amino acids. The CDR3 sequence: CASSQERGSSYNEQFF. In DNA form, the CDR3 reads TGTGCCAGCAGCCAAGAGCGGGGGAGCTCCTACAATGAGCAGTTCTTC.

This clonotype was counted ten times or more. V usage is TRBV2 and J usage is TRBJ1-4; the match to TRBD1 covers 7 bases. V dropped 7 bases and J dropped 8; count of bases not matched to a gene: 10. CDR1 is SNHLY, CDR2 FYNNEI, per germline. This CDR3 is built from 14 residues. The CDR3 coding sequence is TGTGCCAGCACCATGACAGGGACACGCGAAAAACTGTTTTTT. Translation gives CASTMTGTREKLFF.

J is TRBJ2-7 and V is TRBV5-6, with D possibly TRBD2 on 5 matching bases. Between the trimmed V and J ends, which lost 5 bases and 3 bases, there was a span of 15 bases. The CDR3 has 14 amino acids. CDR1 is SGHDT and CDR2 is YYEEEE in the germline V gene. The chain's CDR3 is CASRAAGENYEQYF. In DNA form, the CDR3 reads TGTGCCAGCAGAGCGGCAGGCGAAAACTACGAGCAGTACTTC.

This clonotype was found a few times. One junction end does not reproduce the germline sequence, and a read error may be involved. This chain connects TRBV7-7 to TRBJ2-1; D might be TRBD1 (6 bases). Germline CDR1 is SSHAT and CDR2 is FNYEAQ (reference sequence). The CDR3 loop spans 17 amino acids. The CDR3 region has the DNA TGTGCTAGCAGCCGGACCGGGACACCTTGGTCCTACAATGAGCAGTTCTTC. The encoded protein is CASSRTGTPWSYNEQFF.

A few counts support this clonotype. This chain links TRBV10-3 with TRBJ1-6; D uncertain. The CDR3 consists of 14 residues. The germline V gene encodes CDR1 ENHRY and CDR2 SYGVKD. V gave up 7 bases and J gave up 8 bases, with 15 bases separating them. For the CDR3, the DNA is TGTGCCATCAACGACCCTCAGAGGCATTCACCCCTCCACTTT. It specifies CAINDPQRHSPLHF.

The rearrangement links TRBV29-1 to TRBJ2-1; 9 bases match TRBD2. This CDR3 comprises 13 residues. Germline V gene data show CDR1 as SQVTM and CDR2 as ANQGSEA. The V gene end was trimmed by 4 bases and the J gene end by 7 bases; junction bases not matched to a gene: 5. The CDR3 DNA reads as TGCAGCGTTGCGAGCGGGGGGCCAAATGAGCAGTTCTTC. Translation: CSVASGGPNEQFF.

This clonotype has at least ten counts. The CDR3 bases are TGTGCCAGCAGCTTACTTCCAGGGAACGTTGCAGACATTCAGTACTTC. Protein sequence: CASSLLPGNVADIQYF. V and J are TRBV7-2 and TRBJ2-4, with D possibly matching TRBD1 (5 bases). This CDR3 is 16 amino acids long. CDR1 is SGHTA, CDR2 FQGNSA, per germline. Trimming left V 2 bases short and J 8 bases short, with 19 bases between.

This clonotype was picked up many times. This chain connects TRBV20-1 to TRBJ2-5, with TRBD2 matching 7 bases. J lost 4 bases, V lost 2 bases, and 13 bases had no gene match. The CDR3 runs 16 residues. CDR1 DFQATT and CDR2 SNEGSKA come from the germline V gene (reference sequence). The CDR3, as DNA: TGCAGTGCTAGAAACCCGGCTAGCGGCGCCCCAGAGACCCAGTACTTC. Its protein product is CSARNPASGAPETQYF.

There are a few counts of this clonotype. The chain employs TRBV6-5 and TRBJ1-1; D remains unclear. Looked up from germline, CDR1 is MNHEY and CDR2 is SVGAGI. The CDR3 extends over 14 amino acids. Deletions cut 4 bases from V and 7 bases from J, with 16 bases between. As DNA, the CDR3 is TGTGCCAGCAGTTCCGCCCAAACAGACATTGAAGCTTTCTTT. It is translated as CASSSAQTDIEAFF.

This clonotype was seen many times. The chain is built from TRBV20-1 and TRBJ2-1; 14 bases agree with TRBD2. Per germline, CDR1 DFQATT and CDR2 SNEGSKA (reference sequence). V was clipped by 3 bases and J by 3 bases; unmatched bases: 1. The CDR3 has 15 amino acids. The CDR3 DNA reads TGCAGTGCTAGTGGGACTAGCGGGGGCTACAATGAGCAGTTCTTC. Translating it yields CSASGTSGGYNEQFF.

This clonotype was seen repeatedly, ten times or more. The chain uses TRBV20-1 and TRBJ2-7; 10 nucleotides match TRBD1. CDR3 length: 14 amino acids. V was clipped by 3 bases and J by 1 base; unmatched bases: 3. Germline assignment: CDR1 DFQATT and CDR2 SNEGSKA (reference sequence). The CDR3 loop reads CSASRTGGSYEQYV. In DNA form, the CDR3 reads TGCAGTGCTAGCAGGACAGGGGGATCCTACGAGCAGTACGTC.

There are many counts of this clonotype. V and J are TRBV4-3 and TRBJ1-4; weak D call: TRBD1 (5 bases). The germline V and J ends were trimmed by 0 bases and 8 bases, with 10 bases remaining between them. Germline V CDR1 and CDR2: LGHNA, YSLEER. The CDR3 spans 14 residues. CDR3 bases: TGCGCCAGCAGCCAAGAAGGCACAGGCGAAAAACTGTTTTTT. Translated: CASSQEGTGEKLFF.

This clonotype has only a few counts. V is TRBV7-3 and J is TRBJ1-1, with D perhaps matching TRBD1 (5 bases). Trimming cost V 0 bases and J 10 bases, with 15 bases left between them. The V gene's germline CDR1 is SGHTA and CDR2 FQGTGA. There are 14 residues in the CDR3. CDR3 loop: CASSLTPTDQAAFF. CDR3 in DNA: TGTGCCAGCAGCTTAACTCCGACAGATCAGGCAGCTTTCTTT.

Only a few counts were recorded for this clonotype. The CDR3 reads CSDRSAPGQSYGYTF. As DNA, the CDR3 is TGCAGCGACCGATCTGCCCCGGGACAGAGCTATGGCTACACCTTC. The chain uses TRBV29-1 and TRBJ1-2, with 7 bases identical to TRBD1. Trimming removed 7 bases from V and 4 bases from J; junction bases left unmatched: 15. The CDR3 is 15 residues long. Germline CDR1 SQVTM, CDR2 ANQGSEA.

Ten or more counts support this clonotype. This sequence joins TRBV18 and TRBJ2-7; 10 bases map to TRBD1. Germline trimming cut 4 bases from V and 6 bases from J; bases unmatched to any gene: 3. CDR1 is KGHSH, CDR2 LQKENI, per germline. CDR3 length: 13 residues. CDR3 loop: CASSQGTGVEQYV. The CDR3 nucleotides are TGTGCCAGCTCACAAGGGACAGGGGTCGAGCAGTACGTC.

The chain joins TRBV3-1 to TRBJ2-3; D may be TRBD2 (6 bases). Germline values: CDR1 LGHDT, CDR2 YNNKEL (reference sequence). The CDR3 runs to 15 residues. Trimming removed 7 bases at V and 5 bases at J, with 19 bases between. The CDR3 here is CASNTGASGRDTQYF. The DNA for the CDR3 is TGTGCCAGCAACACCGGGGCCTCCGGGAGAGATACGCAGTATTTT.

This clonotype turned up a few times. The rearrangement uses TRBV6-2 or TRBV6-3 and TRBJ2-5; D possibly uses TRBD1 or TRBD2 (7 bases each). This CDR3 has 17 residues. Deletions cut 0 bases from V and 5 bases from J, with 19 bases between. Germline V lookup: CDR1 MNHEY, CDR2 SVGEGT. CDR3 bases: TGTGCCAGCAGTTACTCCCCTTGGGAGGGGGCAGGGGAGACCCAGTACTTC. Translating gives CASSYSPWEGAGETQYF.

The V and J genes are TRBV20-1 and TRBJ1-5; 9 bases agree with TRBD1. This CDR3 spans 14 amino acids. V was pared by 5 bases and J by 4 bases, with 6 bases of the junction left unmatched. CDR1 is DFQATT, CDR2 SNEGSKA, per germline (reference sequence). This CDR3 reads CSAPRTGVNQPQHF. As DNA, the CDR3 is TGCAGTGCTCCCCGGACAGGGGTTAATCAGCCCCAGCATTTT.